This T cell receptor beta chain was observed in a study of vaccination effects on CD4 cells after COVID-19. Study-level background: Each participant received a vaccine that was either BNT162b2 or mRNA-1273, given as two doses.

Antigen-specific CD4+ T cells expanded by the ViraFEST assay with viral peptide pools were then sequenced. Researchers isolated CD4+ T cells once roughly nine days of culture had elapsed. Absence of prior SARS-CoV-2 infection characterized the vaccine recipients, who showed negative nucleocapsid antibodies. It was with around 9.9 IU/ml IL-2 and around 10 ug/ml peptides that 1.5 million to 2 million PBMC per well were cultured. Cultures had half their medium replaced with IL-2 medium on days 3 and 7. Study-level findings and limits: Relatively few convalescent patients took part in the study, which had no early post-infection timepoints.

This CDR3 has 13 amino acids. The V and J ends lost 3 bases and 6 bases respectively, with 9 bases between them. In the case of this clone: Its antigen remains unidentified.

TCRdb's table, derived via immunoSEQ multiplex PCR, lists solely in-frame clones and lacks some. The table lists tens of thousands of clones, roughly 74% of them singletons, with 2.5% to 4% in the top ten. V usage is TRBV12-3 or TRBV12-4 and J usage is TRBJ1-5, with D perhaps TRBD1 (5 bases). This receptor was obtained from a human donor who received a COVID-19 vaccine. Sequenced material: CD4+ T cells from PBMCs cultured with SARS-CoV-2 spike peptides, taken before COVID-19 vaccination. CDR3 sequence (DNA): TGTGCCAGCAGTTTGGGGGGGTTTCAGCCCCAGCATTTT. This sequence encodes CASSLGGFQPQHF.